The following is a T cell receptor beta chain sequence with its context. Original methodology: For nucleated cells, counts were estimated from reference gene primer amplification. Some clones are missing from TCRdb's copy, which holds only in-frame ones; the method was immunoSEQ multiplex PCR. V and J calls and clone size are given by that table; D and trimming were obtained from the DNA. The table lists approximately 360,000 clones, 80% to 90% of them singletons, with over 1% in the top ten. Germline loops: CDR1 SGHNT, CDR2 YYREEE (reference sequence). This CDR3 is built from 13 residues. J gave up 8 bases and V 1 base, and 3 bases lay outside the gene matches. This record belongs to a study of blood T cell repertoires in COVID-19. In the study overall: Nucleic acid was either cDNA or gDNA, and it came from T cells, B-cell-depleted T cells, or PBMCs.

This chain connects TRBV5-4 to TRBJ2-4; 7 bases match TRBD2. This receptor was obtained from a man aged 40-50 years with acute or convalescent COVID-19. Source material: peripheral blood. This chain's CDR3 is CASSLQAGDIQYF. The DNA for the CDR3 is TGTGCCAGCAGCTTGCAGGCGGGGGACATTCAGTACTTC.